This T cell receptor beta chain was observed in a study of blood T cell repertoires in COVID-19. Study information: Collection of acute and convalescent COVID-19 samples took place in the United States, Italy and Spain. PBMCs, B-cell-depleted T cells, or T cells provided the cDNA or gDNA that made up the material.

As processed by the authors: Cell counts per sample came from amplifying reference gene primers. The protocol was immunoSEQ multiplex PCR, while the TCRdb copy is restricted to in-frame clones and leaves out a portion. V and J calls and clone size are given by that table; D and trimming were obtained from the DNA. Of over 250,000 clones in the sample, about nine tenths were seen once. Looked up from germline, CDR1 is LGHNT and CDR2 is FRNRAP. The CDR3 totals 14 residues. V lost 7 bases, J lost 2 bases, and 14 bases lay in between. The sequence came from a man in his fifties or sixties with acute or convalescent COVID-19. The chain couples TRBV12-5 to TRBJ2-5; the D gene is possibly TRBD2 (6 bases). The sample comprised peripheral blood. The CDR3 loop reads CASAPTGTQETQYF. CDR3 DNA: TGTGCTAGTGCCCCCACGGGGACTCAAGAGACCCAGTACTTC. Based on the CDR3 plus reference TRBV12-5 and TRBJ2-5, the full variable domain is DARVTQTPRHKVTEMGQEVTMRCQPILGHNTVFWYRQTMMQGLELLAYFRNRAPLDDSGMPKDRFSAEMPDATLATLKIQPSEPRDSAVYFCASAPTGTQETQYFGPGTRLLVL.